This TCR beta chain came from a study of blood T cell repertoires in COVID-19. Turning to the study itself: Acute and convalescent COVID-19 specimens originated in the United States, Italy and Spain.

Here immunoSEQ multiplex PCR was the method, and the copy in TCRdb shows in-frame clones only, minus some. The repertoire holds about 190,000 clones, roughly 90% seen once, with roughly 6.7% in the top ten. CDR3 size: 17 residues. Germline V gene sequence: CDR1 SGHDN, CDR2 FVKESK. V lost 1 base and J lost 0, with 10 bases in between. The rearrangement uses TRBV14 and TRBJ1-6; a weak D match, TRBD1 (5 bases). Input material: peripheral blood. This clonotype originated in a middle-aged man with acute or convalescent COVID-19. The CDR3 sequence is CASSQARDSSYNSPLHF. The CDR3 DNA is TGTGCCAGCAGCCAAGCGCGCGACAGCTCCTATAATTCACCCCTCCACTTT.